This T cell receptor beta chain was obtained from a study of blood T cell repertoires in COVID-19. Background on the study: There were acute and convalescent COVID-19 samples, and they came from the United States, Italy and Spain. Sample material is recorded as cDNA or gDNA derived from T cells, B-cell-depleted T cells, or PBMCs.

The authors' processing: Amplification with reference gene primers provided the estimates of nucleated cell counts. Libraries were prepared by immunoSEQ multiplex PCR; TCRdb keeps only in-frame clonotypes and omits some of them. The D gene and trimming were derived from the DNA, and the V and J assignments and clone size from that table. The sample carries 360,000 or so clones, almost 90% recorded once. The CDR3 length is 16 residues. The V gene's germline CDR1 is SGDLS and CDR2 YYNGEE. Losses at the gene ends were 2 bases for V and 8 bases for J; bases not matched to a gene: 12. This TCR was recovered from a man younger than 30 with active or convalescent COVID-19. This sequence joins TRBV9 and TRBJ1-4; 7 bases line up with TRBD1. The sequencing sample was made of peripheral blood. CDR3 region: CASSVQPQGVREKLFF. CDR3 DNA: TGTGCCAGCAGCGTCCAACCCCAGGGGGTGCGAGAAAAACTGTTTTTT. The full variable domain, rest sourced from reference TRBV9 and TRBJ1-4, is DSGVTQTPKHLITATGQRVTLRCSPRSGDLSVYWYQQSLDQGLQFLIQYYNGEERAKGNILERFSAQQFPDLHSELNLSSLELGDSALYFCASSVQPQGVREKLFFGSGTQLSVL.